Detailed here is one TCR beta chain. The CDR3 is 16 amino acids. J lost 6 bases, V lost 2 bases, and 4 bases had no gene match. Germline V gene lookup returns CDR1 MNHEY and CDR2 SVGEGT. These data come from a study of T cell responses to AZD1222 COVID-19 vaccine. Assay used: immunoSEQ multiplex PCR; TCRdb lists only in-frame clones, some missing. The sample carries about 110,000 clones, about 85% recorded once. Source: peripheral blood, taken on day 0 of AZD1222 vaccination. The receptor's source is an adult in good health. The chain is built from TRBV6-2 or TRBV6-3 and TRBJ1-6; 10 nucleotides line up with TRBD1. The CDR3 protein is CASSYGTGAPNSPLHF. CDR3 bases: TGTGCCAGCAGTTACGGGACAGGGGCCCCTAATTCACCCCTCCACTTT.